Only a few counts were recorded for the clone carrying this T cell receptor (beta chain). The CDR3 has 13 residues. Germline assignment: CDR1 SGHRS and CDR2 YFSETQ. The V and J ends lost 4 bases and 7 bases respectively, with 9 bases between them. This sample was taken from a study of regulatory T cells in long-lasting Graves disease. Whole-study context: Graves' patients (newly diagnosed) had been on antithyroid drugs under 3 months.

As to time point: newly diagnosed GD, antithyroid drugs for less than 3 months. RNA extracted from PBMCs served as the sequencing template. iRepertoire HTBI primers and Arm-PCR of CDR3 regions built TCR beta libraries. A single record per CDR3 protein comes from TCRdb applying MiXCR to the multiplex PCR reads. Here the sample spans fewer than 650,000 distinct CDR3 sequences, about 16% being singletons. These data were also filed under a second study, of T cells in Graves' hyperthyroidism and ophthalmopathy. From that paper: HTBI primers drove first-round RT-PCR of the TCR CDR3. Researchers found most expanded thyroid clonotypes above 0.001 in blood as well.

This material consisted of peripheral blood mononuclear cells (PBMCs), taken at new diagnosis, from a patient treated with antithyroid drugs. The TCR comes from a man aged 18 to 35 with Graves disease. This chain uses TRBV5-1 with TRBJ1-6; D unresolved. The CDR3 protein is CASSMASNSPLHF. Here the CDR3 DNA reads TGCGCCAGCAGCATGGCTTCAAATTCACCCCTCCACTTT.